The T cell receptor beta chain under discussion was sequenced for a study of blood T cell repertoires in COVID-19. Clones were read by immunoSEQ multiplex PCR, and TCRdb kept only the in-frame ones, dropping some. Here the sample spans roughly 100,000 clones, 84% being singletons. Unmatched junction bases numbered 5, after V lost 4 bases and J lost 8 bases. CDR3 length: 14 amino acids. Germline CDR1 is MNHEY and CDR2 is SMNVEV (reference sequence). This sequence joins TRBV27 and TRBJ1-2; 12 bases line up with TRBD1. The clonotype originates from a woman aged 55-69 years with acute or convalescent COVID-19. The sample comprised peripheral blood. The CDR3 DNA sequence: TGTGCCAGCAGTTACCTGGGACAGGGGGCCGGCTACACCTTC. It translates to CASSYLGQGAGYTF.